This TCR beta chain was captured by sequencing in a study of CD8+ T cells in alopecia areata. The wider study: Treatment ran 6 to 18 months, with 6 months of follow-up afterward.

As to this clone: Other DNA sequences in the sample encode the same CDR3.

Following RNA extraction, reverse transcription yielded cDNA that acted as the sequencing template. Some clones are missing from TCRdb's copy, which holds only in-frame ones; the method was immunoSEQ multiplex PCR. The sample yields 150,000 to 200,000 clones, roughly 66% seen once. Germline V gene lookup returns CDR1 MNHEY and CDR2 SMNVEV (reference sequence). CDR3 length equals 11 residues. V was trimmed by 6 bases and J by 6 bases, leaving 8 bases between them. Sequenced material: CD8+ T cells sorted from blood, taken at week 0. This receptor was taken from a human donor with alopecia areata. This chain uses TRBV27 with TRBJ1-2; D is undetermined. DNA for the CDR3: TGTGCCAGCAGACACGGCCATGGCTACACCTTC. This gives the protein CASRHGHGYTF.